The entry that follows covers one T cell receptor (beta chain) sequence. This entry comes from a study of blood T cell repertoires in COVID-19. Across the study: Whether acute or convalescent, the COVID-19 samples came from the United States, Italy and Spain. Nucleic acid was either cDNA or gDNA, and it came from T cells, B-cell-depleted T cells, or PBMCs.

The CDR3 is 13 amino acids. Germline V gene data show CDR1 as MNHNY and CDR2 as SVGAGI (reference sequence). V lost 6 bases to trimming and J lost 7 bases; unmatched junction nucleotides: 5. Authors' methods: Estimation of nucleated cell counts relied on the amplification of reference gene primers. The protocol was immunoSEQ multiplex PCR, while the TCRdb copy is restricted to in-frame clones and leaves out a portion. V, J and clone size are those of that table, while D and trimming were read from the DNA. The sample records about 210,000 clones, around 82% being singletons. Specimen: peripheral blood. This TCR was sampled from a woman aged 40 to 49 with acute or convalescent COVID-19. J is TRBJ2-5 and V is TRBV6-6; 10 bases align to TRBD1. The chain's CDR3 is CASRGQGLGTQYF. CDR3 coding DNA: TGTGCCAGCAGGGGACAGGGGTTGGGGACCCAGTACTTC.